The 4 T cell receptor beta chains presented below share a single source sample, sequenced in a study of blood T cells in healthy people across ages. A second PCR, run for roughly 7 to 12 cycles, used a sample-barcoded 5' primer plus a J-beta primer mix. One entry per CDR3 protein, called by TCRdb with MiXCR from the 5' RACE reads. Of 1.5 million to 1.9 million distinct CDR3 sequences in the sample, 42% are singletons; the top ten hold roughly 3.7%. The sequencing sample was made of blood. These receptors were collected from a young woman in good health.

This chain joins TRBV7-9 and TRBJ2-7, with TRBD1 identical over 8 bases. CDR3 length: 17 amino acids. From germline, CDR1 is SEHNR and CDR2 FQNEAQ (reference sequence). V was clipped by 8 bases and J by 1 base; unmatched bases: 16. For the CDR3, the DNA is TGTGCCAGCTCCTCTTACCGGGACAGGTCAATTTCCTACGAGCAGTACTTC. Translating it yields CASSSYRDRSISYEQYF.

This clonotype was detected once. This chain joins TRBV7-2 and TRBJ2-2; 10 nucleotides align to TRBD1. This CDR3 is 19 amino acids long. The germline V gene has CDR1 SGHTA and CDR2 FQGNSA. The junction had 8 bases not matched to a gene; V was cut back by 1 base and J by 0 bases. Here the CDR3 reads CASSLGGRDRGANTGELFF. The CDR3 DNA is TGTGCCAGCAGCTTAGGGGGCAGGGACAGGGGTGCGAACACCGGGGAGCTGTTTTTT.

The rearrangement joins TRBV4-1 to TRBJ1-2; perhaps TRBD1 as D (5 bases). This CDR3 has 14 residues. V lost 1 base and J lost 3, with 9 bases in between. Germline CDR1 reads MGHRA; CDR2 reads YSYEKL. CDR3 bases: TGCGCCAGCAGCCAAGCAGTGGGGGACTATGGCTACACCTTC. Protein sequence: CASSQAVGDYGYTF.

This clonotype was seen a single time. The chain recombines TRBV6-6 with TRBJ1-2; a possible D gene is TRBD1 (6 bases). CDR1 and CDR2 (germline): MNHNY, SVGAGI (reference sequence). This CDR3 region has 14 residues. V lost 5 bases to trimming and J lost 3 bases, with 13 bases between them. The CDR3 loop is CASSNQGKDYGYTF. The CDR3 DNA sequence: TGTGCCAGCAGTAACCAGGGGAAGGACTATGGCTACACCTTC.